A single sample gave rise to the 10 T cell receptor beta chains below, sequenced in a study of blood T cell repertoires in COVID-19. Produced via immunoSEQ multiplex PCR; TCRdb's table is partial and in-frame only. The sample includes 150,000 to 200,000 clones, roughly nine tenths seen only once; the top ten take under 2.5%. Sequenced: peripheral blood. The receptors were gathered from a man aged 70 or older with active or convalescent COVID-19.

The chain employs TRBV5-5 and TRBJ2-3; 7 positions agree with TRBD2. The trim removed 4 bases at V and 6 bases at J, leaving 14 bases unmatched. The CDR3 has 16 residues. Germline CDR1 is SGHKS and CDR2 is YYEKEE (reference sequence). CDR3 region: CASSLPRGSLADTQYF. DNA of the CDR3: TGTGCCAGCAGCCTGCCGCGGGGGTCCCTGGCCGATACGCAGTATTTT.

V usage is TRBV5-5 and J usage is TRBJ2-7, with TRBD2 identical over 8 bases. The J segment lost 6 bases and the V segment lost 0 bases, leaving 8 bases of the junction unmatched. Germline V gene data show CDR1 as SGHKS and CDR2 as YYEKEE (reference sequence). The CDR3 covers 15 residues. The chain's CDR3 is CASSLGGGLRPEQYF. The CDR3 coding sequence is TGTGCCAGCAGCTTGGGCGGGGGGCTCCGTCCCGAGCAGTACTTC.

V is TRBV7-2 and J is TRBJ2-7; 11 bases line up with TRBD2. Germline-derived CDR1 and CDR2 are SGHTA and FQGNSA. The CDR3 has 15 amino acids. V was pared by 3 bases and J by 6 bases, with 7 bases of the junction left unmatched. CDR3 DNA: TGTGCCAGCAGCTTCCGACTAGCGGGGAAGGGCGAGCAGTACTTC. This translates into CASSFRLAGKGEQYF. The full variable domain, its missing parts supplied by reference TRBV7-2 and TRBJ2-7, is GAGVSQSPSNKVTEKGKDVELRCDPISGHTALYWYRQSLGQGLEFLIYFQGNSAPDKSGLPSDRFSAERTGGSVSTLTIQRTQQEDSAVYLCASSFRLAGKGEQYFGPGTRLTVT.

The rearrangement links TRBV16 to TRBJ2-1, with TRBD2 identical over 9 bases. The J segment lost 5 bases and the V segment lost 7 bases, leaving 6 bases of the junction unmatched. There are 14 residues in the CDR3. Germline-derived CDR1 and CDR2 are KGHSY and FQNENV. CDR3 amino acids: CASTPSGANNEQFF. The DNA of the CDR3 is TGTGCCAGCACCCCTAGCGGGGCAAACAATGAGCAGTTCTTC.

The CDR3 sequence: CASSLPEPTPGGTQYF. Written as DNA, the CDR3 is TGTGCCAGCAGTTTGCCAGAGCCCACCCCAGGTGGGACCCAGTACTTC. The gene calls are TRBV28 and TRBJ2-5; D is undetermined. Per germline, CDR1 MDHEN and CDR2 SYDVKM. The CDR3 loop spans 16 amino acids. V shed 3 bases and J shed 7 bases, with 21 bases lying between them. Supplemented by reference TRBV28 and TRBJ2-5, the full variable domain reads DVKVTQSSRYLVKRTGEKVFLECVQDMDHENMFWYRQDPGLGLRLIYFSYDVKMKEKGDIPEGYSVSREKKERFSLILESASTNQTSMYLCASSLPEPTPGGTQYFGPGTRLLVL.

V is TRBV24-1 and J is TRBJ2-1; TRBD2 aligns across 7 bases. The CDR3 spans 16 residues. The V gene's germline CDR1 is KGHDR and CDR2 SFDVKD. V was pared by 0 bases and J by 6 bases, with 7 bases of the junction left unmatched. For the CDR3, the DNA is TGTGCCACCAGTGATTTGAGGGGCGGGAGTCTCAATGAGCAGTTCTTC. This encodes CATSDLRGGSLNEQFF.

The CDR3 DNA sequence: TGTGCCAGCTCACCACCTCGGGGGGCCAATAATGAAAAACTGTTTTTT. Protein sequence: CASSPPRGANNEKLFF. V gene TRBV18 combines with J gene TRBJ1-4, with D tentatively TRBD1 (6 bases). The CDR3 runs 16 residues. Trimming removed 0 bases at V and 4 bases at J, with 12 bases between. Germline CDR1 is KGHSH and CDR2 is LQKENI.

This sequence joins TRBV10-3 and TRBJ1-3; D ambiguous. Trimming removed 0 bases from V and 3 bases from J, with 6 bases in between. Looked up from germline, CDR1 is ENHRY and CDR2 is SYGVKD. This CDR3 has 14 residues. CDR3 sequence (DNA): TGTGCCATCAGTGAGTCGTTCCTTGGAAACACCATATATTTT. Its protein product is CAISESFLGNTIYF.

This chain joins TRBV6-4 and TRBJ2-1, with 7 bases lining up with TRBD2. Germline V lookup: CDR1 MRHNA, CDR2 SNTAGT. The CDR3 contains 14 residues. Trimming removed 8 bases from V and 7 bases from J; junction bases left unmatched: 11. CDR3 sequence: CASSGGGPGNEQFF. CDR3 nucleotides: TGTGCCAGCTCGGGAGGAGGCCCGGGTAATGAGCAGTTCTTC.

The chain joins TRBV4-3 to TRBJ1-1, with 10 bases that match TRBD1. The CDR3 is 14 residues long. Looked up from germline, CDR1 is LGHNA and CDR2 is YSLEER. Losses at the gene ends were 0 bases for V and 10 bases for J; bases not matched to a gene: 5. The CDR3 nucleotides are TGCGCCAGCAGCCAAGAGGACAGGGGGGTCATAGCTTTCTTT. It translates to CASSQEDRGVIAFF.